This passage covers 8 T cell receptor beta chains from one sample sequenced in a study of regulatory T cells in long-lasting Graves disease. Researchers made TCR beta libraries by using iRepertoire HTBI primers and running Arm-PCR on CDR3 regions. TCRdb reanalysed the multiplex PCR reads using MiXCR and keeps one entry per CDR3 protein. Here the sample spans some 200,000 distinct CDR3 sequences, 15% to 20% being singletons. Time point meaning: newly diagnosed GD, antithyroid drugs for less than 3 months. After RNA was extracted from PBMCs, the TCR library was made from it. The data were also submitted as part of a second study, on T cells in Graves' hyperthyroidism and ophthalmopathy.

The sample was peripheral blood mononuclear cells (PBMCs), taken at new diagnosis, from a patient treated with antithyroid drugs. The receptors here all came from a woman aged 25-40 years with Graves disease.

The V and J genes are TRBV6-1 and TRBJ1-2, with a tentative D call TRBD1 (6 bases). Trimming removed 2 bases from V and 3 bases from J, with 19 bases in between. Looked up from germline, CDR1 is MNHNS and CDR2 is SASEGT. The CDR3 contains 17 residues. In DNA, the CDR3 is TGTGCCAGCAGTGAAAGGGGGGGTGGCGCCTGGGACTATGGCTACACCTTC. It translates to CASSERGGGAWDYGYTF.

The genes are TRBV5-1 and TRBJ1-4; the D is unclear. The CDR3 runs 15 residues. Trimming took off 5 bases at V and 0 bases at J, with 11 bases between the two ends. Germline V gene sequence: CDR1 SGHRS, CDR2 YFSETQ. The CDR3 protein is CASSVYGTTNEKLFF. The CDR3, as DNA: TGCGCCAGCAGTGTTTATGGGACAACTAATGAAAAACTGTTTTTT.

V gene TRBV27 combines with J gene TRBJ1-6; 10 bases match TRBD1. Germline CDR1 MNHEY, CDR2 SMNVEV (reference sequence). V lost 2 bases and J lost 9; bases outside the gene matches: 4. This CDR3 spans 15 amino acids. CDR3 sequence reads: CASSLIGQGGSPLHF. In nucleotides, the CDR3 is TGTGCCAGCAGTTTAATAGGACAGGGGGGTTCACCCCTCCACTTT.

Of note for this clonotype: It is likely a read error: a sequence one base away is far more abundant. The V and J genes are TRBV27 and TRBJ2-3; D is possibly TRBD1 (6 bases). The J call is doubtful: the DNA matches TRBJ1-1 better. This CDR3 has 14 residues. The germline CDR1 and CDR2 sequences are MNHEY and SMNVEV (reference sequence). The CDR3 is CASSLSGVVNEAFF. The CDR3 DNA is TGTGCCAGCAGTTTGTCAGGGGTGGTCAATGAAGCTTTCTTT.

The chain carries TRBV12-3 or TRBV12-4 and TRBJ1-2; D is undetermined. The germline V and J ends were trimmed by 3 bases and 1 base, with 9 bases remaining between them. The CDR3 is 14 residues long. The CDR3 nucleotides read TGTGCCAGCAGTTTTATCTACCTTAACTATGGCTACACCTTC. Translation: CASSFIYLNYGYTF.

Ten or more counts support this clonotype. The rearrangement joins TRBV24-1 to TRBJ2-2; D call uncertain. V was clipped by 4 bases and J by 7 bases, with 18 bases between them. CDR3 length: 16 residues. Germline lookup yields CDR1 KGHDR and CDR2 SFDVKD. CDR3 residues: CATSDPALPSDGELFF. The CDR3 coding sequence is TGTGCCACCAGTGACCCGGCCCTCCCAAGTGACGGGGAGCTGTTTTTT.

The chain employs TRBV27 and TRBJ1-2, with a tentative D call TRBD1 (6 bases). V lost 3 bases to trimming and J lost 5 bases, with 19 bases between them. Germline values: CDR1 MNHEY, CDR2 SMNVEV (reference sequence). The CDR3 covers 16 residues. The CDR3 DNA is TGTGCCAGCAGTTTGGCAAGGGGGAATGCCATTTATGGCTACACCTTC. Residues: CASSLARGNAIYGYTF.

In the case of this clonotype: A read error is possible here, since a much larger clone lies one base away. DNA for the CDR3: TGTGCCAGCAGCTTGGGCGGGGGGGCCATCGAGACCAAGTACTTC. Protein product: CASSLGGGAIETKYF. V usage is TRBV5-5 and J usage is TRBJ2-3; 9 nucleotides match TRBD2. CDR1 is SGHKS, CDR2 YYEKEE, per germline (reference sequence). There are 15 residues in the CDR3.